These 30 T cell receptor beta chains were all obtained from the same sample, sequenced in a study of T cells in Graves' hyperthyroidism and ophthalmopathy. Regions amplified from RNA transcripts were the TCR beta CDR3 regions. When the TCR CDR3 underwent first-round RT-PCR, the HTBI primer set was used. TCRdb reanalysed the multiplex PCR reads using MiXCR and keeps one entry per CDR3 protein. The data show approximately 600,000 distinct CDR3 sequences, 12% to 15% seen once. The sequencing sample was made of blood. The receptor set was obtained from a woman younger than 30 with Graves' ophthalmopathy.

This clonotype occurred many times. The CDR3 bases are TGTGCCAGCAGTTTTCGAAGCGGGAGTTCCGATACGCAGTATTTT. It translates to CASSFRSGSSDTQYF. The chain employs TRBV12-3 or TRBV12-4 and TRBJ2-3; 8 bases are a match to TRBD2. J was trimmed by 6 bases and V by 3 bases; bases with no gene match: 8. This CDR3 contains 15 residues.

In this sample, this clonotype turned up many times. The CDR3 DNA reads TGTGCCAGCAGGTCCGGGACTAGCAATCAGCCCCAGCATTTT. This translates into CASRSGTSNQPQHF. The chain is built from TRBV27 and TRBJ1-5, with D possibly being TRBD1 (5 bases). This CDR3 spans 14 amino acids. Germline V lookup: CDR1 MNHEY, CDR2 SMNVEV (reference sequence). The V end was cut by 6 bases, the J end by 0 bases, with 9 bases between.

This clonotype has ten or more counts. V is TRBV4-2 and J is TRBJ1-5; unclear D gene. Germline V gene lookup returns CDR1 LGHNA and CDR2 YNFKEQ. CDR3 length: 17 amino acids. Between the trimmed V and J ends, which lost 1 base and 0 bases, there was a span of 13 bases. Here the CDR3 reads CASSQAKEEPSNQPQHF. In nucleotides, the CDR3 is TGTGCCAGCAGCCAAGCAAAGGAGGAGCCTAGCAATCAGCCCCAGCATTTT.

This clonotype occurred a few times. The rearrangement uses TRBV7-9 and TRBJ2-1, with D tentatively TRBD2 (6 bases). This CDR3 has 16 residues. From germline, CDR1 is SEHNR and CDR2 FQNEAQ (reference sequence). With 3 bases removed from V and 7 bases from J, the gap between germline ends came to 19 bases. CDR3 in amino acids: CASSFWTTTRPNEQFF. The CDR3 DNA sequence: TGTGCCAGCAGCTTTTGGACTACGACTAGACCAAATGAGCAGTTCTTC.

Ten or more counts support this clonotype. V is TRBV13 and J is TRBJ2-5; 11 bases agree with TRBD2. The CDR3 length is 16 residues. The junction had 8 bases not matched to a gene; V was cut back by 4 bases and J by 4 bases. Germline CDR1 reads PRHDT; CDR2 reads FYEKMQ (reference sequence). The DNA for the CDR3 is TGTGCCAGCAGCTCGACGCCCGGGACTAGCGGAGAGACCCAGTACTTC. Encoded protein: CASSSTPGTSGETQYF.

At least ten counts were recorded for this clonotype. The rearrangement links TRBV20-1 to TRBJ2-3; D is ambiguous. Germline lookup yields CDR1 DFQATT and CDR2 SNEGSKA (reference sequence). CDR3 length: 14 amino acids. V shed 6 bases and J shed 4 bases, with 17 bases lying between them. The CDR3 nucleotides read TGCAGTGCCCCGACCCCCAATGGGGCAGATACGCAGTATTTT. Amino acid sequence: CSAPTPNGADTQYF.

This chain uses TRBV7-9 with TRBJ1-2, with D perhaps matching TRBD1 (6 bases). Germline V lookup: CDR1 SEHNR, CDR2 FQNEAQ (reference sequence). With 6 bases removed from V and 0 bases from J, the gap between germline ends came to 17 bases. The length of the CDR3 is 16 residues. The CDR3 DNA follows: TGTGCCAGCAGGGCTCCAGGGGTGCGGACTAACTATGGCTACACCTTC. Translating gives CASRAPGVRTNYGYTF.

This clonotype was found many times. J is TRBJ2-7 and V is TRBV27, with a possible D match to TRBD2 (5 bases). CDR3 length: 15 amino acids. V was shortened by 0 bases and J by 5 bases, with 14 bases between the two germline ends. CDR1 and CDR2 (germline): MNHEY, SMNVEV (reference sequence). The CDR3 region is CASSLSVGRYNEQYF. CDR3 DNA sequence: TGTGCCAGCAGTTTATCGGTTGGGAGATACAACGAGCAGTACTTC.

In this sample, this clonotype turned up many times. The gene calls are TRBV12-3 or TRBV12-4 and TRBJ1-5; D possibly corresponds to TRBD1 (6 bases). The CDR3 loop spans 12 amino acids. Trimming shortened V by 5 bases and J by 7 bases, and 9 bases separated the two germline ends. CDR3 DNA: TGTGCCAGCAGTATCAGGGGCCAGCCCCAGCATTTT. Translating gives CASSIRGQPQHF.

This clonotype was recorded at least ten times. The CDR3 DNA follows: TGTGCCTGGAAGGGAGAGGGCAGCCAAGAGACCCAGTACTTC. This translates into CAWKGEGSQETQYF. The chain joins TRBV30 to TRBJ2-5; perhaps TRBD2 as D (5 bases). Trimming left V 4 bases short and J 1 base short, with 13 bases between. The CDR3 extends over 14 amino acids. Germline CDR1 GTSNPN, CDR2 SVGIG (reference sequence).

Concerning this clonotype itself: It may be a read error: a sequence one base away is much more abundant. The CDR3 sequence is CASSFRARGGEQYF. CDR3 nucleotide sequence: TGTGCCAGCAGCTTTAGGGCACGGGGGGGCGAGCAGTACTTC. The rearrangement joins TRBV7-3 to TRBJ2-7, with TRBD2 matching over 8 bases. The ends lost 3 bases at V and 6 bases at J; junction bases unmatched: 7. The germline gives CDR1 SGHTA, CDR2 FQGTGA. The CDR3 length is 14 residues.

This clonotype was seen repeatedly, ten times or more. The rearrangement uses TRBV28 and TRBJ1-3; D gene uncertain. The CDR3 spans 15 residues. Per the germline V gene, CDR1 is MDHEN and CDR2 is SYDVKM. V was trimmed by 2 bases and J by 0 bases, leaving 8 bases between them. The CDR3 protein is CASSLMVPSGNTIYF. In nucleotides, the CDR3 is TGTGCCAGCAGTTTAATGGTCCCCTCTGGAAACACCATATATTTT.

This clonotype was seen repeatedly, ten times or more. The J gene is TRBJ1-5, the V gene TRBV30; D is unclear. The CDR3 extends over 14 amino acids. Germline CDR1 is GTSNPN and CDR2 is SVGIG (reference sequence). The germline V and J ends were trimmed by 0 bases and 5 bases, with 11 bases remaining between them. The DNA of the CDR3 is TGTGCCTGGAGTGTAGGGAGTCTTGATCAGCCCCAGCATTTT. Encoded protein: CAWSVGSLDQPQHF.

This chain joins TRBV6-1 and TRBJ2-2, with TRBD2 matching 9 bases. Germline V gives CDR1 MNHNS, CDR2 SASEGT. The length of the CDR3 is 16 residues. Losses at the gene ends were 0 bases for V and 7 bases for J; bases not matched to a gene: 6. The CDR3 loop reads CASSEAYGLARGELFF. Written as DNA, the CDR3 is TGTGCCAGCAGTGAAGCCTATGGACTAGCGCGCGGGGAGCTGTTTTTT.

This clonotype was seen ten or more times. This chain uses TRBV18 with TRBJ2-7; possibly TRBD2 for D (6 bases). Germline lookup yields CDR1 KGHSH and CDR2 LQKENI. This CDR3 spans 14 amino acids. V lost 2 bases and J lost 4, with 12 bases in between. This CDR3 is CASSPDGSPYEQYF. The CDR3 nucleotides are TGTGCCAGCTCACCAGACGGGAGTCCGTACGAGCAGTACTTC. The variable domain in full, completed from reference TRBV18 and TRBJ2-7, reads NAGVMQNPRHLVRRRGQEARLRCSPMKGHSHVYWYRQLPEEGLKFMVYLQKENIIDESGMPKERFSAEFPKEGPSILRIQQVVRGDSAAYFCASSPDGSPYEQYFGPGTRLTVT.

This clonotype was seen ten or more times. The CDR3 protein is CASSQGTGDETQYF. Here the CDR3 DNA reads TGTGCCAGCAGCCAAGGGACAGGGGACGAGACCCAGTACTTC. The chain has TRBV3-2 and TRBJ2-5; the table's TRBD1 call for D was not verified on the DNA. TRBV3-2 is recorded as a pseudogene. This CDR3 contains 14 residues.

Many counts were recorded for this clonotype. V gene TRBV20-1 combines with J gene TRBJ1-5; no reliable D call. V lost 6 bases and J 5 bases, leaving 11 bases between the germline ends. The CDR3 sequence is 12 residues long. The germline V gene has CDR1 DFQATT and CDR2 SNEGSKA (reference sequence). CDR3 bases: TGCAGTGCCGGAGAGCTCGATCAGCCCCAGCATTTT. This sequence encodes CSAGELDQPQHF.

This clonotype was counted many times. This chain joins TRBV19 and TRBJ1-5; perhaps TRBD1 as D (5 bases). Germline CDR1 LNHDA, CDR2 SQIVND (reference sequence). The CDR3 sequence is 17 residues long. Trimming cost V 3 bases and J 5 bases, with 20 bases left between them. CDR3 protein: CASSMTVVVAYYQPQHF. As DNA, the CDR3 is TGTGCCAGTAGTATGACAGTGGTGGTGGCTTACTATCAGCCCCAGCATTTT.

This chain links TRBV24-1 with TRBJ2-3, with D possibly being TRBD2 (6 bases). V dropped 3 bases and J dropped 6 bases, with 15 bases sitting between them. Looked up from germline, CDR1 is KGHDR and CDR2 is SFDVKD. This CDR3 has 15 amino acids. CDR3 amino acids: CATSDPRLVGDTQYF. The CDR3 nucleotides are TGTGCCACCAGTGATCCTCGACTAGTGGGGGATACGCAGTATTTT.

This clonotype was detected many times. The gene calls are TRBV4-1 and TRBJ2-2; the match to TRBD2 covers 10 bases. Looked up from germline, CDR1 is MGHRA and CDR2 is YSYEKL. The CDR3 totals 18 residues. V shed 0 bases, J shed 3 bases, and the junction held 7 bases outside the gene matches. CDR3: CASSQDKWSGGDTGELFF. The CDR3 DNA is TGCGCCAGCAGCCAAGATAAGTGGAGCGGGGGGGACACCGGGGAGCTGTTTTTT.

The V and J genes are TRBV5-4 and TRBJ2-7; 7 nucleotides align to TRBD1. The germline CDR1 and CDR2 sequences are SGHNT and YYREEE (reference sequence). This CDR3 spans 14 amino acids. Trimming took 3 bases from V and 0 from J; bases not matched to a gene: 3. The CDR3 region is CASSWRQGSYEQYF. CDR3 coding DNA: TGTGCCAGCAGCTGGAGACAGGGCTCCTACGAGCAGTACTTC.

There are a few counts of this clonotype. This rearrangement joins TRBV10-3 to TRBJ1-6; 8 nucleotides align to TRBD1. The germline CDR1 and CDR2 sequences are ENHRY and SYGVKD. The CDR3 contains 15 residues. The junction had 5 bases not matched to a gene; V was cut back by 1 base and J by 9 bases. The CDR3 here is CAISEYDRGGSPLHF. CDR3 nucleotide sequence: TGTGCCATCAGTGAGTACGACAGGGGAGGTTCACCCCTCCACTTT.

This clonotype has just a few counts. CDR3 residues: CSVELGEQYF. DNA of the CDR3: TGCAGCGTTGAGTTGGGGGAGCAGTACTTC. The V call is TRBV29-1, the J call TRBJ2-7; D not certain. Trimming stripped 3 bases from V and 7 bases from J, with 7 bases between. This CDR3 has 10 residues. Germline CDR1 and CDR2: SQVTM and ANQGSEA.

This clonotype was detected ten times or more. This rearrangement joins TRBV28 to TRBJ2-5; no clear D gene. From germline, CDR1 is MDHEN and CDR2 SYDVKM. This CDR3 is 14 amino acids long. V was cut by 6 bases and J by 3 bases, with 14 bases left in between. CDR3 bases: TGTGCCAGCAGCTCCTCCCCCGTAGAAGAGACCCAGTACTTC. This encodes CASSSSPVEETQYF.

J is TRBJ1-2 and V is TRBV6-1, with D perhaps TRBD1 (5 bases). Germline CDR1 MNHNS, CDR2 SASEGT. The V end was cut by 7 bases, the J end by 4 bases, with 16 bases between. This CDR3 region has 14 residues. CDR3 loop: CASNGQEGFYGYTF. The CDR3 DNA follows: TGTGCCAGCAATGGGCAGGAGGGGTTCTATGGCTACACCTTC.

At least ten counts were recorded for this clonotype. The chain links TRBV20-1 to TRBJ2-3, with D perhaps being TRBD1 or TRBD2 (6 bases each). V dropped 0 bases and J dropped 5 bases, with 15 bases sitting between them. The CDR3 consists of 15 residues. The germline V gene encodes CDR1 DFQATT and CDR2 SNEGSKA (reference sequence). CDR3 coding DNA: TGCAGTGCTAGAGATTACGGGAGAGGGGGAGATACGCAGTATTTT. It codes for CSARDYGRGGDTQYF.

This clonotype was counted at least ten times. The chain links TRBV6-1 to TRBJ2-1, with TRBD2 matching over 9 bases. With V trimmed by 6 bases and J by 7 bases, 10 bases remained unmatched. CDR3 length equals 15 residues. Germline assignment: CDR1 MNHNS and CDR2 SASEGT. CDR3 sequence: CASSLNSGRRNEQFF. CDR3 in DNA: TGTGCCAGCAGCCTCAACAGCGGGAGGCGGAATGAGCAGTTCTTC.

At least ten counts were recorded for this clonotype. The J gene is TRBJ2-7, the V gene TRBV6-1; possibly TRBD2 for D (6 bases). This CDR3 region has 14 residues. Germline CDR1 reads MNHNS; CDR2 reads SASEGT. The V and J ends lost 7 bases and 0 bases respectively, with 13 bases between them. CDR3 DNA: TGTGCCAGCACCCCGAGCGGGTCCTCCTACGAGCAGTACTTC. This translates into CASTPSGSSYEQYF.

This clonotype was observed at least ten times. The chain recombines TRBV27 with TRBJ2-7; the match to TRBD1 covers 7 bases. The CDR3 runs to 17 residues. The germline V gene has CDR1 MNHEY and CDR2 SMNVEV (reference sequence). The V segment lost 5 bases and the J segment 1 base; nucleotides outside the gene matches: 14. DNA of the CDR3: TGTGCCAGCAGTCACACGCCCGGGACAGACCCTTCCTACGAGCAGTACTTC. This translates into CASSHTPGTDPSYEQYF.

The chain has TRBV4-3 and TRBJ2-3; 10 bases match TRBD2. The germline CDR1 and CDR2 sequences are LGHNA and YSLEER. V was clipped by 0 bases and J by 5 bases; unmatched bases: 5. The CDR3 covers 16 residues. CDR3 DNA: TGCGCCAGCAGCCAAGACCTAGCGGGAGTATTAGATACGCAGTATTTT. This codes for CASSQDLAGVLDTQYF.